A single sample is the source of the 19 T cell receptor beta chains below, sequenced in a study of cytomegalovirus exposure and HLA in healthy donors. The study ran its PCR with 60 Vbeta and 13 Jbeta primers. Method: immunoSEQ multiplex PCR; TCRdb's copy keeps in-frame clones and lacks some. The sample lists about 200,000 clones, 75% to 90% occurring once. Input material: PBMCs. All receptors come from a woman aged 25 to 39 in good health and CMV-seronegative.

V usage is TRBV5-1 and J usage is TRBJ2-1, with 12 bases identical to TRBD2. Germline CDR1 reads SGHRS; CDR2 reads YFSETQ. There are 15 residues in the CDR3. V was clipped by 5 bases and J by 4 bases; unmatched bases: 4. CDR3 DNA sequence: TGCGCCAGCAGTCGGACTAGCGGGACTTACAATGAGCAGTTCTTC. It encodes CASSRTSGTYNEQFF.

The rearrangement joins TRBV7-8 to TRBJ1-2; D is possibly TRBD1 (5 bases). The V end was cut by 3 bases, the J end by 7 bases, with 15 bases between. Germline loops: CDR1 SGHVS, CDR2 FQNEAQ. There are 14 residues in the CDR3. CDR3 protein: CASSFGRVVGGYTF. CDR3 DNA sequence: TGTGCCAGCAGCTTTGGCAGGGTCGTTGGTGGCTACACCTTC.

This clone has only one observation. The CDR3: CASIRGTGQETQYF. In nucleotides, the CDR3 is TGTGCCAGCATAAGGGGGACAGGACAAGAGACCCAGTACTTC. V usage is TRBV2 and J usage is TRBJ2-5, with 8 nucleotides matching TRBD1. The V gene's germline CDR1 is SNHLY and CDR2 FYNNEI. The V segment lost 7 bases and the J segment 2 bases; nucleotides outside the gene matches: 6. This CDR3 region has 14 residues. The full variable domain, rest sourced from reference TRBV2 and TRBJ2-5, is EPEVTQTPSHQVTQMGQEVILRCVPISNHLYFYWYRQILGQKVEFLVSFYNNEISEKSEIFDDQFSVERPDGSNFTLKIRSTKLEDSAMYFCASIRGTGQETQYFGPGTRLLVL.

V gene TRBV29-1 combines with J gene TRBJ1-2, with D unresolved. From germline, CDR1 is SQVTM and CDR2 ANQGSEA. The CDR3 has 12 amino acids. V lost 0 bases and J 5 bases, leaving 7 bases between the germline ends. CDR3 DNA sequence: TGCAGCGTTGAAGAGGGAGGGTATGGCTACACCTTC. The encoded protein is CSVEEGGYGYTF.

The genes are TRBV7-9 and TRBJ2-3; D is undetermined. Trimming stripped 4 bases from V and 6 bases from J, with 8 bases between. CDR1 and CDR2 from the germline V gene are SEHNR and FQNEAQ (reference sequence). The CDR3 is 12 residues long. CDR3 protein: CASSSGTDTQYF. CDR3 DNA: TGTGCCAGCAGCTCCGGTACGGATACGCAGTATTTT.

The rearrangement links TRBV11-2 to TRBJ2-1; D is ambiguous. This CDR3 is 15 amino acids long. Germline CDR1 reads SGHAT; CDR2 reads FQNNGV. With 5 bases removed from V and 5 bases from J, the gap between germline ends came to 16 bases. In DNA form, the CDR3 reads TGTGCCAGCAGCCCCTCCCCACAGCCCAACAATGAGCAGTTCTTC. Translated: CASSPSPQPNNEQFF.

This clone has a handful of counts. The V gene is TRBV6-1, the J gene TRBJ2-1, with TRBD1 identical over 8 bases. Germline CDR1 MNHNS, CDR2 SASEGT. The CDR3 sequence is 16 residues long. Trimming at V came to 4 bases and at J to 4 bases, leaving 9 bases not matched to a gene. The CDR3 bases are TGTGCCAGCAGTGTTAGGGACAGGACGCAATACAATGAGCAGTTCTTC. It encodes CASSVRDRTQYNEQFF.

DNA of the CDR3: TGTGCCAGCAGCCCACGGACTAGCGGGTCCGGGGAGCTGTTTTTT. This gives the protein CASSPRTSGSGELFF. The V and J genes are TRBV9 and TRBJ2-2; 11 bases align to TRBD2. This CDR3 contains 15 residues. Germline CDR1 and CDR2: SGDLS and YYNGEE. Trimming cost V 4 bases and J 6 bases; bases outside gene matches: 5.

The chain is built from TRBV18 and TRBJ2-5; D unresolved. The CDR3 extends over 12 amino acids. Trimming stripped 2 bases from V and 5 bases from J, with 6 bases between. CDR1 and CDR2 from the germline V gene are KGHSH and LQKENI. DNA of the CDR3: TGTGCCAGCTCACCAACCCGGGAGACCCAGTACTTC. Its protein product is CASSPTRETQYF.

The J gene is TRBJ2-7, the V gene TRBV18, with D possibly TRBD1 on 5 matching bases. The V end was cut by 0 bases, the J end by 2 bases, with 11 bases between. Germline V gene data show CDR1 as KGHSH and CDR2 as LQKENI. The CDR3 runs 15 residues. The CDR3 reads CASSPPRTTAYEQYF. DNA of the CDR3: TGTGCCAGCTCACCACCGAGGACAACGGCCTACGAGCAGTACTTC.

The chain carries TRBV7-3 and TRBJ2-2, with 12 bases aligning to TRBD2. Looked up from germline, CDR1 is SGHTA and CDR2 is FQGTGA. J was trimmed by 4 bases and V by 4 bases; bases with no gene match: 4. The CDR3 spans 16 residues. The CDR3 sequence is CASSSSGGAITGELFF. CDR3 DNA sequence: TGTGCCAGCAGCTCTAGCGGGGGGGCCATCACCGGGGAGCTGTTTTTT. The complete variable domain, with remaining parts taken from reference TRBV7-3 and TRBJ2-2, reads GAGVSQTPSNKVTEKGKYVELRCDPISGHTALYWYRQSLGQGPEFLIYFQGTGAADDSGLPNDRFFAVRPEGSVSTLKIQRTERGDSAVYLCASSSSGGAITGELFFGEGSRLTVL.

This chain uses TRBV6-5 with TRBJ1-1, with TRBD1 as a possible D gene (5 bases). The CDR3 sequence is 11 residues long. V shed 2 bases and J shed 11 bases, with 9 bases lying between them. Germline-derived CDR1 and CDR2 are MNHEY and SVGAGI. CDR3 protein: CASSYGALAFF. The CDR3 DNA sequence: TGTGCCAGCAGTTACGGGGCCTTGGCTTTCTTT.

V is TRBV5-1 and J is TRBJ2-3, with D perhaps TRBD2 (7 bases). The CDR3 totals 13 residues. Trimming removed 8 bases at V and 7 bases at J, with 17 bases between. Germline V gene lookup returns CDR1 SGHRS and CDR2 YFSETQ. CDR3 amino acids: CASGAGAYHTQYF. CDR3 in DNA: TGCGCCAGTGGGGCGGGGGCCTACCATACGCAGTATTTT.

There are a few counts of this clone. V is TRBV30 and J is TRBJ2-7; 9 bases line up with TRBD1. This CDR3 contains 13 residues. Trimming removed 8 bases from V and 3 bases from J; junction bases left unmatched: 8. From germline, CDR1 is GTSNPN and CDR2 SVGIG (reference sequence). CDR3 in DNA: TGTGCCGCCTCGGGACAGGGAGTCTACGAGCAGTACTTC. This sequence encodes CAASGQGVYEQYF.

CDR3 DNA: TGTGCCAGTAGTATACAGACAGGGGAAACCTACGAGCAGTACTTC. It translates to CASSIQTGETYEQYF. The rearrangement uses TRBV19 and TRBJ2-7; 8 bases agree with TRBD1. V lost 2 bases to trimming and J lost 2 bases; unmatched junction nucleotides: 5. The germline gives CDR1 LNHDA, CDR2 SQIVND (reference sequence). The length of the CDR3 is 15 residues.

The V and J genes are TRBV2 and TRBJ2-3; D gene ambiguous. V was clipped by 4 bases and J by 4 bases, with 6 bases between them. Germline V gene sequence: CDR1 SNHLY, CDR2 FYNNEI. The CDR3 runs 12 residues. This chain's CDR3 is CASSGPSDTQYF. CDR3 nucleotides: TGTGCCAGCAGTGGGCCATCAGATACGCAGTATTTT.

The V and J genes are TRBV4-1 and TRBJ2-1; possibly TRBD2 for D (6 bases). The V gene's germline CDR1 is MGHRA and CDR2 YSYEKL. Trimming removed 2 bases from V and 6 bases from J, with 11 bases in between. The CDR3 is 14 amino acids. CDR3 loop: CASSQTTSINEQFF. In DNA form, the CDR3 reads TGCGCCAGCAGCCAAACGACTAGTATCAATGAGCAGTTCTTC.

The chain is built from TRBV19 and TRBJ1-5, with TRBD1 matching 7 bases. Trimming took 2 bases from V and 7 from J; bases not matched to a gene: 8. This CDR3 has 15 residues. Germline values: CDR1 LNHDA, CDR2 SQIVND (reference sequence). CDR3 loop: CASSIIDGGQQPQHF. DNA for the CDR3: TGTGCCAGTAGTATAATCGACGGGGGACAGCAGCCCCAGCATTTT.

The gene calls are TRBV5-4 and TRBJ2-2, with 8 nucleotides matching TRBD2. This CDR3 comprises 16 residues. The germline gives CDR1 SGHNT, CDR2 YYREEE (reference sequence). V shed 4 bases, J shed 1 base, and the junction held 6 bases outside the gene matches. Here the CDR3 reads CASSPGLAENTGELFF. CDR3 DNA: TGTGCCAGCAGCCCAGGACTAGCAGAGAACACCGGGGAGCTGTTTTTT.